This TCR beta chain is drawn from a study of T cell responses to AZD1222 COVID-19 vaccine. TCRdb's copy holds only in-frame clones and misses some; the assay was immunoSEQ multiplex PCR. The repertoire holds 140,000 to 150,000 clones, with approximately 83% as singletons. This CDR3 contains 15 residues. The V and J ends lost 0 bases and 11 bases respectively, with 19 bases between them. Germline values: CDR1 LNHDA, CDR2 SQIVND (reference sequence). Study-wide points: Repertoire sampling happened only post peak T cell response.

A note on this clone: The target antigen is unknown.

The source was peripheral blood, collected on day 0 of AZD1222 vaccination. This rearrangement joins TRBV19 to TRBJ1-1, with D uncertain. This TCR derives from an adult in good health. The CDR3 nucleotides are TGTGCCAGTAGTATAGATCTATATCGGGCCTCCTCTGCTTTCTTT. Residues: CASSIDLYRASSAFF.